The clone carrying this T cell receptor (beta chain) was seen a single time. What it binds is not known. The donors were members of the validation cohort, which comprised under 150 subjects and was separate from the first cohort of 730 or so subjects. The CDR3 consists of 15 residues. With 2 bases removed from V and 2 bases from J, the gap between germline ends came to 10 bases. The V gene's germline CDR1 is KGHSH and CDR2 LQKENI. This entry is derived from a study of cytomegalovirus exposure and HLA in healthy donors. Study background: The same platform was used for the 95 to 150 validation repertoires and the 600 to 850 first-cohort repertoires, a later analysis reported.

Whole-study results and caveats: Reportedly, diagnosis of cytomegalovirus status by the classifier showed high specificity and sensitivity. It was around 160 TCR beta chains that were listed as cytomegalovirus-associated.

Sequencing was performed with immunoSEQ multiplex PCR; in TCRdb, only in-frame clones are kept and a portion is missing. The sample yields more than 95,000 clones, approximately 94% seen once. The J gene is TRBJ1-3, the V gene TRBV18; the D gene is possibly TRBD1 (5 bases). The sequenced material came from PBMCs. The TCR comes from a woman between 18 and 30 years old in good health and CMV-seronegative. CDR3 bases: TGTGCCAGCTCACCATATCAGGGAACTGGAAACACCATATATTTT. It translates to CASSPYQGTGNTIYF.